This T cell receptor beta chain stems from a study of blood T cell repertoires in COVID-19. Study background: Material from acute and convalescent COVID-19 was sourced from the United States, Italy and Spain. T cells, B-cell-depleted T cells, or PBMCs supplied cDNA or gDNA.

The CDR3 spans 14 residues. Germline lookup yields CDR1 SGHTA and CDR2 FQGNSA. The V and J ends lost 2 bases and 1 base respectively, with 5 bases between them. Libraries were prepared by immunoSEQ multiplex PCR; TCRdb keeps only in-frame clonotypes and omits some of them. Among about 340,000 clones, about 90% were seen once, and the ten largest hold 6% to 8.5%. This receptor was identified in a woman between 65 and 79 years old with COVID-19, enrolled during active disease. The specimen sequenced was peripheral blood. The chain combines TRBV7-2 with TRBJ2-2; D remains ambiguous. CDR3 region: CASSLLLNTGELFF. CDR3 nucleotides: TGTGCCAGCAGCTTACTCTTGAACACCGGGGAGCTGTTTTTT.